This T cell receptor (beta chain) was retrieved from a study of cytomegalovirus exposure and HLA in healthy donors. The PCR made use of 60 Vbeta and 13 Jbeta primers. Measured with immunoSEQ multiplex PCR; TCRdb has only the in-frame clones, and not every one. The repertoire consists of 200,000 to 250,000 clones, with around 73% occurring once and the leading ten covering approximately 3.9%. The germline V gene encodes CDR1 DFQATT and CDR2 SNEGSKA (reference sequence). CDR3 length equals 11 residues. Sequences were obtained from PBMCs. V gene TRBV20-1 combines with J gene TRBJ2-3; possible D gene TRBD1, 5 bases. This TCR was sampled from a male donor in good health and CMV-seronegative. The CDR3 DNA follows: TGCAGGGGGCTCAGCACAGATACGCAGTATTTT. It encodes CRGLSTDTQYF.